Here is one TCR beta chain with its context. Its recognized antigen is unknown. The record has no base qualities; no much larger clone is one base away. TCRbeta CDR3 regions were amplified from genomic DNA using the immunoSEQ Assay, a bias-controlled multiplex PCR. The authors' pipeline ran thus. Within the assay, amplification of reference gene primers was used to estimate how many nucleated cells each sample contained. To quantify the absolute abundance of each unique TCRbeta CDR3 rearrangement, sequence reads were collapsed and filtered. Productive Simpson clonality was computed per sample as the square root of Simpson's diversity index over productive rearrangements. This immuneACCESS table, as held by TCRdb, lists in-frame sequences with V and J called but not all clones. Of the missing ones, under half trace to an unresolved V gene in checked studies; the others have no known cause. D and trimming were read from the DNA, whereas the V and J calls and clone size are those reported in that table. The sample table records about 52,000 clones; about 92% of these occur just once. Jointly, the top ten make up 2.5% to 4% of the sample.

These data originate in a study of blood T cell repertoires in COVID-19 (dated by TCRdb to about 2020). Study-wide context: Collaborator samples came from the United States, Italy and Spain and covered acute and convalescent phases of COVID-19. The material from the prospective study consisted of cDNA or gDNA derived from T cells, B-cell-depleted T cells, or PBMCs. Deeply sampled blood TCRbeta repertoires from subjects exposed to, actively infected with, or recovered from COVID-19 were included in the dataset. The repertoires were made available in a free public database intended to serve as a resource for research on the immune response to SARS-CoV-2. The samples were drawn from the first 160 participants of the ongoing ImmuneRACE study and from 950 to 1,500 subjects provided by 6 global collaborators. Nearly every sample came with metadata listing a de-identified subject ID, COVID-19 status, age in years and sex. Where HLA class I and class II types were available, the types were taken from metadata supplied by the sample provider, not from assay-based typing.

What the authors observed across the whole study: The amount of clinical and demographic metadata varied by source and participant and was provided uncurated.

The collaborating institutions used their own protocols to collect whole blood in K2EDTA tubes. For TCRbeta analysis, collaborators shipped samples in one of three forms: frozen whole blood, isolated PBMCs, or DNA extracted from either of those sample types. The CDR3 spans 16 residues, from the cysteine through the phenylalanine. The kept DNA is CDR3 alone, 48 bases in frame from the first base. The germline V end is reduced by 1 base and the J end by 4 bases; junction bases left unmatched: 5. Via the germline V gene, CDR1 is SGHDN and CDR2 FVKESK. The source is a human donor in a cohort sampled during active COVID-19. The chain is encoded by TRBV14 joined to TRBJ2-2, with 8 junctional bases fitting TRBD1. The source material was peripheral blood. DNA sequence: TGTGCCAGCAGCCAAGTTGTGACAGGGGCCACCGGGGAGCTGTTTTTT. Its protein product is CASSQVVTGATGELFF.